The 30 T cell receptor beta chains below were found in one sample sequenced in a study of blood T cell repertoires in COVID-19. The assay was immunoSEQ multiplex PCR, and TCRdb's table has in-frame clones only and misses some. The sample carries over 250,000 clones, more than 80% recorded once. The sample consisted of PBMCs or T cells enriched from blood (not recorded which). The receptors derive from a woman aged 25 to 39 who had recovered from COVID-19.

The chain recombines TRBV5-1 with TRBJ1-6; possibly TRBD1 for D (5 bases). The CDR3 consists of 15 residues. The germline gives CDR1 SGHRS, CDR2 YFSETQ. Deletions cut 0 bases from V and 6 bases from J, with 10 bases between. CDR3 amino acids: CASSLAGTGNSPLHF. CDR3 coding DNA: TGCGCCAGCAGCTTGGCCGGGACTGGTAATTCACCCCTCCACTTT. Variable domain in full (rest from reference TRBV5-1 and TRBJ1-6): KAGVTQTPRYLIKTRGQQVTLSCSPISGHRSVSWYQQTPGQGLQFLFEYFSETQRNKGNFPGRFSGRQFSNSRSEMNVSTLELGDSALYLCASSLAGTGNSPLHFGNGTRLTVT.

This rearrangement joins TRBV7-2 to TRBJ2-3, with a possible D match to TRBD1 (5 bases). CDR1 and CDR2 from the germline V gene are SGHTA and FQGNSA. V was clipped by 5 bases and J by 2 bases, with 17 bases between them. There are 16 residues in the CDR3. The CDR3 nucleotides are TGTGCCAGCAGCCCAACAGGACCTCGAGACACAGATACGCAGTATTTT. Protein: CASSPTGPRDTDTQYF.

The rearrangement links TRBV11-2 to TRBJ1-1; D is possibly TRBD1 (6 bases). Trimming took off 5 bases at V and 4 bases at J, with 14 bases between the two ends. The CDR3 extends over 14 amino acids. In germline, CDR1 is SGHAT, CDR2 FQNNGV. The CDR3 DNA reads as TGTGCCAGCAGCCGGCAGGGGTTCGGCACTGAAGCTTTCTTT. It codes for CASSRQGFGTEAFF.

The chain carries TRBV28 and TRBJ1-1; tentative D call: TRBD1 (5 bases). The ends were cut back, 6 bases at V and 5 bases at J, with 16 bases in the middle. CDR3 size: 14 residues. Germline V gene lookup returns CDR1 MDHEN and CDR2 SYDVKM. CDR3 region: CASRPRPGGTEAFF. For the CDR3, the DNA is TGTGCCAGCAGACCCCGACCGGGGGGGACTGAAGCTTTCTTT. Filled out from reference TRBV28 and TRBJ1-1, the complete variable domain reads DVKVTQSSRYLVKRTGEKVFLECVQDMDHENMFWYRQDPGLGLRLIYFSYDVKMKEKGDIPEGYSVSREKKERFSLILESASTNQTSMYLCASRPRPGGTEAFFGQGTRLTVV.

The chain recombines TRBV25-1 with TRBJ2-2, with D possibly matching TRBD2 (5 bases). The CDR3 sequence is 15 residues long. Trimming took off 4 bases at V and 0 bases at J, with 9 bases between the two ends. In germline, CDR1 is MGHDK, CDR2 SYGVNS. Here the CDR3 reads CASSGTSPNTGELFF. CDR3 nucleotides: TGTGCCAGCAGTGGAACTAGTCCGAACACCGGGGAGCTGTTTTTT.

CDR3 DNA: TGTGCCAGTAGTGCGGACACCGGCTACACCTTC. It translates to CASSADTGYTF. This chain links TRBV19 with TRBJ1-2; D is perhaps TRBD1 (5 bases). CDR1 is LNHDA and CDR2 is SQIVND in the germline V gene (reference sequence). V was pared by 5 bases and J by 8 bases, with 9 bases between. This CDR3 spans 11 amino acids. Filled out from reference TRBV19 and TRBJ1-2, the complete variable domain reads DGGITQSPKYLFRKEGQNVTLSCEQNLNHDAMYWYRQDPGQGLRLIYYSQIVNDFQKGDIAEGYSVSREKKESFPLTVTSAQKNPTAFYLCASSADTGYTFGSGTRLTVV.

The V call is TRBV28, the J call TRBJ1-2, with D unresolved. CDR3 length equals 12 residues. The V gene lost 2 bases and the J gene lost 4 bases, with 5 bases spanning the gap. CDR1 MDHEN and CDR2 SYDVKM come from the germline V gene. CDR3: CASSLASYGYTF. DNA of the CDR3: TGTGCCAGCAGTTTAGCGAGCTATGGCTACACCTTC.

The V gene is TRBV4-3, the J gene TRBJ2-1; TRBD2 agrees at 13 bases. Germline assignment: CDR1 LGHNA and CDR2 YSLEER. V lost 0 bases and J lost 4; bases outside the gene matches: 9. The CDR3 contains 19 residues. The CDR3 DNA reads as TGCGCCAGCAGCCAAGACTATGCCCCGGGACTAGCGGGATACAATGAGCAGTTCTTC. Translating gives CASSQDYAPGLAGYNEQFF.

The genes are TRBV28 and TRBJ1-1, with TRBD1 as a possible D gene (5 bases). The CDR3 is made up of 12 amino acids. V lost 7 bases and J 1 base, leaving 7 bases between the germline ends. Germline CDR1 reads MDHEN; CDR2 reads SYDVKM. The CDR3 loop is CASKQGNTEAFF. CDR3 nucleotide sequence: TGTGCCAGCAAGCAGGGGAACACTGAAGCTTTCTTT.

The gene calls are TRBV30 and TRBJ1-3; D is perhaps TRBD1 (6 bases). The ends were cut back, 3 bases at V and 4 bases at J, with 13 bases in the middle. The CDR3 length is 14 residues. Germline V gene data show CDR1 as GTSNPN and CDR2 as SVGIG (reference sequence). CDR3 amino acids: CAWRTGGQGNTIYF. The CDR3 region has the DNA TGTGCCTGGAGGACGGGGGGCCAGGGAAACACCATATATTTT. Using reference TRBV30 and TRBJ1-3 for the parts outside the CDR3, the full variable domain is SQTIHQWPATLVQPVGSPLSLECTVEGTSNPNLYWYRQAAGRGLQLLFYSVGIGQISSEVPQNLSASRPQDRQFILSSKKLLLSDSGFYLCAWRTGGQGNTIYFGEGSWLTVV.

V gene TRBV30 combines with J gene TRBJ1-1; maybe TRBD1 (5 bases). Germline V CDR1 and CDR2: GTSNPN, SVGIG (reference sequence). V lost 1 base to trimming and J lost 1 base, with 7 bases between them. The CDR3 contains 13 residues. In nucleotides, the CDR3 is TGTGCCTGGAGTGACAGGACGAACACTGAAGCTTTCTTT. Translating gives CAWSDRTNTEAFF.

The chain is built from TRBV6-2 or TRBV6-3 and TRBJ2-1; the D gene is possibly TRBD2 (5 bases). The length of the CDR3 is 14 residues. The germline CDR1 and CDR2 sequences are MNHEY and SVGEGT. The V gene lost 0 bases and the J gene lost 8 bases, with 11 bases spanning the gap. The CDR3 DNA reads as TGTGCCAGCAGTTACTCCTCGGGGAGCTATGAGCAGTTCTTC. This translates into CASSYSSGSYEQFF.

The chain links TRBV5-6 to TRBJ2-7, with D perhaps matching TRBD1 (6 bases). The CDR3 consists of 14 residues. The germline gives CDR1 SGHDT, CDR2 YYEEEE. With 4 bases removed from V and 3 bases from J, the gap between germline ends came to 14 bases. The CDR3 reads CASSLFGQSYEQYF. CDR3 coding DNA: TGTGCCAGCAGCCTCTTCGGACAGAGCTACGAGCAGTACTTC.

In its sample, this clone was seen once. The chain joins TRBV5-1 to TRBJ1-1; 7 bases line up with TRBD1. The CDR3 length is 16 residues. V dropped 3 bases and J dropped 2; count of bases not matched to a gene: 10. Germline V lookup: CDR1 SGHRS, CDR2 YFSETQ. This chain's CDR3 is CASSYDRVEGNTEAFF. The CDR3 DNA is TGCGCCAGCAGCTATGACAGGGTAGAGGGCAACACTGAAGCTTTCTTT.

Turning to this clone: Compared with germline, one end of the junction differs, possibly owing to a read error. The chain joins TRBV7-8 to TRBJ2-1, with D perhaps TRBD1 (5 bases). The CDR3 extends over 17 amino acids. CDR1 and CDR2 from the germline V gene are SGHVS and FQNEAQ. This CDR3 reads CASSLRVGQTSDNEQFF. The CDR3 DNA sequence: TGTGCCAGCAGCTTAAGAGTAGGACAAACCTCCGACAATGAGCAGTTCTTC.

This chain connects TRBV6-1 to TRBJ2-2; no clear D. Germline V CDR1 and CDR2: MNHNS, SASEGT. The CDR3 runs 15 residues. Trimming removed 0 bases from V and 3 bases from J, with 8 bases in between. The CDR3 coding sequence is TGTGCCAGCAGTGAAGCTGTTGGAGACACCGGGGAGCTGTTTTTT. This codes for CASSEAVGDTGELFF.

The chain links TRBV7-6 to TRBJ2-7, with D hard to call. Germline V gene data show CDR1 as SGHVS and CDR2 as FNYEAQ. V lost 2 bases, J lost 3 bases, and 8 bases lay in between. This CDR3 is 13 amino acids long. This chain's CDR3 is CASSLNTNYEQYF. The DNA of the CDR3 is TGTGCCAGCAGCTTAAACACCAACTACGAGCAGTACTTC.

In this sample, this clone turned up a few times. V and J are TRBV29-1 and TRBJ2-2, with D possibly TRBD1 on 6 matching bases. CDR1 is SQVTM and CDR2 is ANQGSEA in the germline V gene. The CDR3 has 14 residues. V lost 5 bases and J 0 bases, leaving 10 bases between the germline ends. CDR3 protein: CSVTDRANTGELFF. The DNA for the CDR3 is TGCAGCGTTACGGACAGAGCGAACACCGGGGAGCTGTTTTTT.

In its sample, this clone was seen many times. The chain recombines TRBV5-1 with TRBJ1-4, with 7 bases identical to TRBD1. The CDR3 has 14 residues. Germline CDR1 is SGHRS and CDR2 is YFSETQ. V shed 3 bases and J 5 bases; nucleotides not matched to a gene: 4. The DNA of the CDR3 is TGCGCCAGCAGCTCACAGGGGACAAATGAAAAACTGTTTTTT. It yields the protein CASSSQGTNEKLFF.

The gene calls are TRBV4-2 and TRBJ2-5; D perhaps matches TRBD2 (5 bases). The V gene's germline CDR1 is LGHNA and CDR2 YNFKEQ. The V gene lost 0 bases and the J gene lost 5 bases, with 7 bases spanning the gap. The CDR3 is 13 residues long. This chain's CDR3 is CASSQDPGETQYF. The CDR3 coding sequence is TGTGCCAGCAGCCAAGACCCGGGGGAGACCCAGTACTTC.

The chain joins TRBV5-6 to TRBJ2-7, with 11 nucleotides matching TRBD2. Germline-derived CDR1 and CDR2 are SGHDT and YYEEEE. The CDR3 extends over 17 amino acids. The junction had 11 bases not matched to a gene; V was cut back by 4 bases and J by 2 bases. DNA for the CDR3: TGTGCCAGCAGCCAGGAGGGACTAGCGGAATACCCCTACGAGCAGTACTTC. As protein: CASSQEGLAEYPYEQYF.

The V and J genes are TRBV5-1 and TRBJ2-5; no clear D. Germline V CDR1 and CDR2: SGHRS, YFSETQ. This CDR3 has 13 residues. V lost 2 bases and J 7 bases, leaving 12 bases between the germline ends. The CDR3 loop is CASSLERPGTQYF. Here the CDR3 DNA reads TGCGCCAGCAGCTTAGAAAGGCCGGGGACCCAGTACTTC.

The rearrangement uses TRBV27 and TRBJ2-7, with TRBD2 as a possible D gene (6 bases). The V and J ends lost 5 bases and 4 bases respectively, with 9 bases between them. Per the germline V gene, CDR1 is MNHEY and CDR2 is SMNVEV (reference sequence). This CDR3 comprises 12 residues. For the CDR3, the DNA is TGTGCCAGCAGTACGACTAGTTACGAGCAGTACTTC. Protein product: CASSTTSYEQYF.

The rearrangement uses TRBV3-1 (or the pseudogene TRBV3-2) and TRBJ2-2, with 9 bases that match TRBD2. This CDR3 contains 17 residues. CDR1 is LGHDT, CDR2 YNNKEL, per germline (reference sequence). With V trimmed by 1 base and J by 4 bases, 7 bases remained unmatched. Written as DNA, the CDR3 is TGTGCCAGCAGCCAAGTTTCGAGACTAGCGGTCACCGGGGAGCTGTTTTTT. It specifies CASSQVSRLAVTGELFF.

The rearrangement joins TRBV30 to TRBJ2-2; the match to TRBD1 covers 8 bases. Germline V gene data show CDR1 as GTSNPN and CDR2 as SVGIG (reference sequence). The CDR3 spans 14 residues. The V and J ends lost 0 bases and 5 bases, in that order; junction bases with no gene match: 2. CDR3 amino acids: CAWSVQGGTGELFF. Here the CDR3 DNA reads TGTGCCTGGAGTGTACAGGGGGGTACCGGGGAGCTGTTTTTT.

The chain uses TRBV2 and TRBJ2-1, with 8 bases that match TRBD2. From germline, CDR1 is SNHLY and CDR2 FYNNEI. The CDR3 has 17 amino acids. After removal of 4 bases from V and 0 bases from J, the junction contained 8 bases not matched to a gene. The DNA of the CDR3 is TGTGCCAGCAGTGGATCGGGACTAGTCAGCTCCTACAATGAGCAGTTCTTC. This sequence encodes CASSGSGLVSSYNEQFF.

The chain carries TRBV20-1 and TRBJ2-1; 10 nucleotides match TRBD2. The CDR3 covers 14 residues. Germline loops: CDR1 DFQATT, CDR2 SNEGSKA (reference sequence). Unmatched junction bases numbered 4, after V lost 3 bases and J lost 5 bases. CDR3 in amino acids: CSASSSGSNNEQFF. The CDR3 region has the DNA TGCAGTGCTAGTTCTAGCGGGAGTAACAATGAGCAGTTCTTC.

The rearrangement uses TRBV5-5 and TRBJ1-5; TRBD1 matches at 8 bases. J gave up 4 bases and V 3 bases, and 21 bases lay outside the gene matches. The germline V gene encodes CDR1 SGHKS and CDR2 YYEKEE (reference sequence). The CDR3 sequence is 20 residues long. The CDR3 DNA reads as TGTGCCAGCAGCTCTCCCACGTGGTCCGGACAGGGTGGGGGTAATCAGCCCCAGCATTTT. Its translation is CASSSPTWSGQGGGNQPQHF. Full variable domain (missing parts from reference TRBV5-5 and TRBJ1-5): DAGVTQSPTHLIKTRGQQVTLRCSPISGHKSVSWYQQVLGQGPQFIFQYYEKEERGRGNFPDRFSARQFPNYSSELNVNALLLGDSALYLCASSSPTWSGQGGGNQPQHFGDGTRLSIL.

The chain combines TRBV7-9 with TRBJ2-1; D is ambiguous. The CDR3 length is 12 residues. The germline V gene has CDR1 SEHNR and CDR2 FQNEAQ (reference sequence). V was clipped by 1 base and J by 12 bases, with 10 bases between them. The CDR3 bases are TGTGCCAGCAGCTTAGTCTGGTCCGGGCAGTTCTTC. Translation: CASSLVWSGQFF.

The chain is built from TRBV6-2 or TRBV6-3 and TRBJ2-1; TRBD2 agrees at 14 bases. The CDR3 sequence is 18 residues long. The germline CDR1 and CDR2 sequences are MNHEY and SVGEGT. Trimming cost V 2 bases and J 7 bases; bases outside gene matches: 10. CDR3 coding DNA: TGTGCCAGCAGTTACCTCCGGGGACTAGCGGGAGAGAGGAATGAGCAGTTCTTC. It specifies CASSYLRGLAGERNEQFF.